These 23 T cell receptor beta chains originate from one sample sequenced in a study of T-cell memory formation after mild COVID-19. MiXCR was run by TCRdb on the 5' RACE reads, yielding one entry per CDR3 protein. This sample carries roughly 600,000 distinct CDR3 sequences, 15% to 20% of them seen once, and the ten largest clones take 12%. Material: PBMCs or a T cell subset sorted from them (not recorded which). These receptors came from an adult woman who had mild COVID-19 (a few samples of this study predate the infection). Cell type and time point are not known.

The chain uses TRBV7-2 and TRBJ2-5, with no clear D. The germline V gene has CDR1 SGHTA and CDR2 FQGNSA. The CDR3 sequence is 15 residues long. V lost 5 bases to trimming and J lost 6 bases, with 19 bases between them. Here the CDR3 DNA reads TGTGCCAGCAGCCAAGTTTACGCTAGTCTGCAGACCCAGTACTTC. It yields the protein CASSQVYASLQTQYF.

This clonotype was recorded at least ten times. The V and J genes are TRBV7-2 and TRBJ2-4, with 7 bases aligning to TRBD2. Germline V lookup: CDR1 SGHTA, CDR2 FQGNSA. J gave up 1 base and V 5 bases, and 8 bases lay outside the gene matches. The CDR3 extends over 16 amino acids. DNA for the CDR3: TGTGCCAGCAGCGACCGACTAGCCGGGGCCAAAAACATTCAGTACTTC. Translated: CASSDRLAGAKNIQYF.

This clonotype has a handful of counts. V gene TRBV12-3 or TRBV12-4 combines with J gene TRBJ2-1; the D gene is possibly TRBD1 (5 bases). V was cut by 7 bases and J by 3 bases, with 10 bases left in between. The CDR3 is 13 residues long. The CDR3 sequence is CASKQGGYNEQFF. The DNA for the CDR3 is TGTGCCAGCAAGCAGGGTGGCTACAATGAGCAGTTCTTC.

The J gene is TRBJ1-3, the V gene TRBV12-3 or TRBV12-4; perhaps TRBD1 as D (6 bases). This CDR3 is built from 16 residues. Trimming cost V 1 base and J 2 bases, with 12 bases left between them. CDR3 DNA: TGTGCCAGCAGTTTAGGCATGGGGGCGGCTGGAAACACCATATATTTT. This gives the protein CASSLGMGAAGNTIYF.

The chain is built from TRBV4-2 and TRBJ2-3; the match to TRBD2 covers 8 bases. The CDR3 is 18 amino acids. CDR1 and CDR2 from the germline V gene are LGHNA and YNFKEQ. The junction had 13 bases not matched to a gene; V was cut back by 1 base and J by 4 bases. The CDR3 region is CASSQVFRGAGAPDTQYF. CDR3 nucleotide sequence: TGTGCCAGCAGCCAAGTCTTCCGGGGAGCGGGGGCTCCAGATACGCAGTATTTT.

The chain carries TRBV7-6 and TRBJ2-1, with D hard to call. The V gene lost 2 bases and the J gene lost 2 bases, with 13 bases spanning the gap. Looked up from germline, CDR1 is SGHVS and CDR2 is FNYEAQ. This CDR3 has 16 amino acids. The CDR3 loop is CASSLSVDSTYNEQFF. DNA of the CDR3: TGTGCCAGCAGCTTATCTGTAGACTCCACCTACAATGAGCAGTTCTTC.

Many counts were recorded for this clonotype. The chain carries TRBV12-3 or TRBV12-4 and TRBJ2-7, with 10 bases lining up with TRBD1. CDR3 length: 17 amino acids. The J segment lost 4 bases and the V segment lost 5 bases, leaving 14 bases of the junction unmatched. The CDR3 protein is CASSPPAGTGARYEQYF. The CDR3 nucleotides are TGTGCCAGCAGTCCCCCGGCGGGGACAGGGGCAAGATACGAGCAGTACTTC.

This clonotype came up a few times. The chain joins TRBV12-3 or TRBV12-4 to TRBJ1-1; D not resolved. The germline V and J ends were trimmed by 7 bases and 10 bases, with 22 bases remaining between them. The CDR3 length is 14 residues. For the CDR3, the DNA is TGTGCCAGCACCCCTTTGTCAGAGGGAGAAGGAGCTTTCTTT. It specifies CASTPLSEGEGAFF.

CDR3 protein: CASSLGGARYNEQFF. The CDR3 DNA reads as TGTGCCAGCAGCTTAGGGGGGGCGCGATACAATGAGCAGTTCTTC. V gene TRBV7-3 combines with J gene TRBJ2-1; TRBD2 is a possible D gene (7 bases). Deletions cut 2 bases from V and 4 bases from J, with 12 bases between. This CDR3 region has 15 residues. Germline CDR1 is SGHTA and CDR2 is FQGTGA.

This clonotype was detected only a few times. The rearrangement joins TRBV5-5 to TRBJ2-1; D perhaps matches TRBD2 (6 bases). V dropped 6 bases and J dropped 4 bases, with 11 bases sitting between them. Germline CDR1 and CDR2: SGHKS and YYEKEE (reference sequence). CDR3 length equals 13 residues. This CDR3 reads CASIRSGYNEQFF. The CDR3 bases are TGTGCCAGCATCCGAAGCGGGTACAATGAGCAGTTCTTC.

This clonotype came up a few times. This chain connects TRBV6-5 to TRBJ2-7; D is possibly TRBD2 (6 bases). The V and J ends lost 5 bases and 3 bases respectively, with 14 bases between them. The germline gives CDR1 MNHEY, CDR2 SVGAGI. The CDR3 loop spans 14 amino acids. CDR3 in DNA: TGTGCCAGCAGTGATCGGCAGGGACTCTACGAGCAGTACTTC. The encoded protein is CASSDRQGLYEQYF.

This clonotype was detected only once. The V call is TRBV2, the J call TRBJ2-7; the match to TRBD2 covers 12 bases. Germline trimming cut 7 bases from V and 2 bases from J; bases unmatched to any gene: 6. Looked up from germline, CDR1 is SNHLY and CDR2 is FYNNEI. This CDR3 comprises 15 residues. CDR3 protein: CASTQLAGGTYEQYF. The CDR3 nucleotides are TGTGCCAGCACTCAACTAGCGGGAGGTACCTACGAGCAGTACTTC.

This chain connects TRBV20-1 to TRBJ2-1; D may be TRBD1 or TRBD2 (5 bases each). Germline CDR1 reads DFQATT; CDR2 reads SNEGSKA (reference sequence). This CDR3 comprises 13 residues. Between the trimmed V and J ends, which lost 3 bases and 9 bases, there was a span of 15 bases. The CDR3 DNA sequence: TGCAGTGCTAGGATAGGGACCGCGACTGAGCAGTTCTTC. Its translation: CSARIGTATEQFF.

The chain uses TRBV20-1 and TRBJ1-5; 7 nucleotides match TRBD1. Trimming took 0 bases from V and 1 from J; bases not matched to a gene: 3. Germline V gives CDR1 DFQATT, CDR2 SNEGSKA (reference sequence). The CDR3 totals 15 residues. DNA of the CDR3: TGCAGTGCTAGAGATCGACAGGGAAGCAATCAGCCCCAGCATTTT. Translated, it gives CSARDRQGSNQPQHF.

This clonotype has a handful of counts. The V call is TRBV19, the J call TRBJ2-1; 9 bases match TRBD2. This CDR3 has 15 amino acids. Germline assignment: CDR1 LNHDA and CDR2 SQIVND (reference sequence). Unmatched junction bases numbered 3, after V lost 1 base and J lost 5 bases. The CDR3 spells CASSIGLAVHNEQFF. The CDR3 DNA reads TGTGCCAGTAGTATAGGACTAGCGGTGCACAATGAGCAGTTCTTC.

This chain uses TRBV5-1 with TRBJ2-7, with 7 nucleotides matching TRBD2. Germline lookup yields CDR1 SGHRS and CDR2 YFSETQ. There are 13 residues in the CDR3. V shed 0 bases, J shed 7 bases, and the junction held 4 bases outside the gene matches. DNA of the CDR3: TGCGCCAGCAGCTTGGGCGGGGGAAGGGAGCAGTACTTC. This gives the protein CASSLGGGREQYF.

The V call is TRBV6-1, the J call TRBJ2-5, with D perhaps TRBD1 or TRBD2 (5 bases each). The CDR3 extends over 12 amino acids. Trimming removed 3 bases at V and 14 bases at J, with 16 bases between. The germline V gene encodes CDR1 MNHNS and CDR2 SASEGT. DNA for the CDR3: TGTGCCAGCAGTGAGATTATGGGGACCGGTTACTTC. Protein sequence: CASSEIMGTGYF.

This clonotype was observed a few times. V and J are TRBV5-1 and TRBJ1-5; no reliable D call. V lost 1 base, J lost 7 bases, and 9 bases lay in between. The germline gives CDR1 SGHRS, CDR2 YFSETQ. The CDR3 extends over 13 amino acids. CDR3 loop: CASSLTGEQPQHF. CDR3 nucleotide sequence: TGCGCCAGCAGCTTGACCGGGGAGCAGCCCCAGCATTTT.

The chain employs TRBV6-6 and TRBJ1-1, with 9 nucleotides matching TRBD1. Per germline, CDR1 MNHNY and CDR2 SVGAGI (reference sequence). The CDR3 consists of 13 residues. After removal of 2 bases from V and 11 bases from J, the junction contained 6 bases not matched to a gene. For the CDR3, the DNA is TGTGCCAGCAGTTACCCTGGACAGGGGAAGGCTTTCTTT. The encoded protein is CASSYPGQGKAFF.

J is TRBJ1-1 and V is TRBV29-1, with TRBD1 matching over 7 bases. J was trimmed by 0 bases and V by 4 bases; bases with no gene match: 2. The CDR3 is made up of 13 amino acids. Germline V gives CDR1 SQVTM, CDR2 ANQGSEA. The CDR3 spells CSVVDRLNTEAFF. The DNA of the CDR3 is TGCAGCGTTGTGGACAGGCTGAACACTGAAGCTTTCTTT.

The CDR3 is CASSQDRLDTQYF. In DNA form, the CDR3 reads TGCGCCAGCAGCCAAGATCGATTGGATACGCAGTATTTT. The rearrangement uses TRBV4-1 and TRBJ2-3; D not resolved. V was cut by 0 bases and J by 6 bases, with 7 bases left in between. Per the germline V gene, CDR1 is MGHRA and CDR2 is YSYEKL. The CDR3 spans 13 residues.

The J gene is TRBJ2-1, the V gene TRBV4-1; possibly TRBD2 for D (6 bases). From germline, CDR1 is MGHRA and CDR2 YSYEKL. V lost 4 bases and J 6 bases, leaving 16 bases between the germline ends. CDR3 length: 15 residues. The DNA of the CDR3 is TGCGCCAGCAGCCCCTCACAGGAGGGCCTCAATGAGCAGTTCTTC. Protein: CASSPSQEGLNEQFF.

This clonotype has a single count. This rearrangement joins TRBV29-1 to TRBJ1-6, with a possible D match to TRBD1 (6 bases). This CDR3 region has 13 residues. Germline CDR1 is SQVTM and CDR2 is ANQGSEA. V lost 4 bases and J 7 bases, leaving 11 bases between the germline ends. The CDR3 here is CSVGTGPNSPLHF. The CDR3, as DNA: TGCAGCGTTGGCACAGGGCCAAATTCACCCCTCCACTTT. Together with reference TRBV29-1 and TRBJ1-6, the CDR3 gives the full variable domain: SAVISQKPSRDICQRGTSLTIQCQVDSQVTMMFWYRQQPGQSLTLIATANQGSEATYESGFVIDKFPISRPNLTFSTLTVSNMSPEDSSIYLCSVGTGPNSPLHFGNGTRLTVT.